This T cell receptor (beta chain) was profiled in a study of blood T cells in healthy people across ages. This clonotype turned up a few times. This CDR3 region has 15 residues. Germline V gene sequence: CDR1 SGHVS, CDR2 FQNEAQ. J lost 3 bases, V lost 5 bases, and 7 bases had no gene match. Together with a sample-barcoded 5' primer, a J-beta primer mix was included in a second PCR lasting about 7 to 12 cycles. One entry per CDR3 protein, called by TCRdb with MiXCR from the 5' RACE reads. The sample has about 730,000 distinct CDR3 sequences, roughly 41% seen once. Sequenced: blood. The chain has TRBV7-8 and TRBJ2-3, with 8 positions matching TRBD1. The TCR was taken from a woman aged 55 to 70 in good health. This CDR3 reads CASSPTDRETDTQYF. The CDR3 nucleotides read TGTGCCAGCAGCCCGACGGACAGGGAAACAGATACGCAGTATTTT. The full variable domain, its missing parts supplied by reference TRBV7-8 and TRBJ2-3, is GAGVSQSPRYKVAKRGQDVALRCDPISGHVSLFWYQQALGQGPEFLTYFQNEAQLDKSGLPSDRFFAERPEGSVSTLKIQRTQQEDSAVYLCASSPTDRETDTQYFGPGTRLTVL.